The entry below describes one TCR beta chain. Its antigen is still unknown. The study ran its PCR with 60 Vbeta and 13 Jbeta primers. Produced via immunoSEQ multiplex PCR; TCRdb's table is partial and in-frame only. In the table there are approximately 150,000 clones, around 82% of which are singletons. This specimen comes from a study of cytomegalovirus exposure and HLA in healthy donors. This CDR3 region has 13 residues. Per the germline V gene, CDR1 is SGDLS and CDR2 is YYNGEE. With 5 bases removed from V and 6 bases from J, the gap between germline ends came to 12 bases. Findings of the study overall: Cytomegalovirus-associated status was assigned to 164 TCR beta chains. Testing in vitro showed a few CMV-associated chains specific for CMV antigens.

The V and J genes are TRBV9 and TRBJ1-5, with D perhaps TRBD1 (5 bases). The TCR originated in a female donor in good health and CMV-seronegative. Sequencing was performed on PBMCs. The CDR3 reads CASRPGLGQPQHF. CDR3 DNA sequence: TGTGCCAGCAGGCCAGGGTTAGGTCAGCCCCAGCATTTT.